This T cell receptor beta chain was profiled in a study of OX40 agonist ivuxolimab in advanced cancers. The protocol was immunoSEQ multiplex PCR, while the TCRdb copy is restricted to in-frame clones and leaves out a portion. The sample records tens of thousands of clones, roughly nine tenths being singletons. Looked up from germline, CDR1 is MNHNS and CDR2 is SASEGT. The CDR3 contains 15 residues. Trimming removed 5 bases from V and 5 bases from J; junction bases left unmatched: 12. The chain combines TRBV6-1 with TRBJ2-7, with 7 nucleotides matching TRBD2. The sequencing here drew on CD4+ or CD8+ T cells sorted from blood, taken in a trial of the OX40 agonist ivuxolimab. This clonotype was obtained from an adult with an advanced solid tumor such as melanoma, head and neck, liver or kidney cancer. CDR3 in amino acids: CASSSSGLVQNEQYF. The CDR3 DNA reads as TGTGCCAGCAGTTCGTCCGGACTAGTTCAGAACGAGCAGTACTTC.